Below are 27 T cell receptor beta chains sequenced from a single sample in a study of regulatory T cells in long-lasting Graves disease. Arm-PCR of CDR3 regions and iRepertoire HTBI primers were used to build TCR beta libraries. MiXCR, applied by TCRdb to the multiplex PCR reads, yields one record per CDR3 protein. The sample holds about 470,000 distinct CDR3 sequences, 20% to 25% seen once. The time point: persistent/refractory GD, antithyroid drugs over 5 years with positive TRAb. Preparation of the TCR library used RNA extracted from PBMCs. This specimen consisted of peripheral blood mononuclear cells (PBMCs), obtained when the disease was refractory, from a patient treated with antithyroid drugs. The receptors were gathered from a female donor with Graves disease.

This clonotype was seen a few times. J is TRBJ2-5 and V is TRBV28; 14 bases align to TRBD2. This CDR3 region has 17 residues. Germline CDR1 is MDHEN and CDR2 is SYDVKM. The V gene end was trimmed by 3 bases and the J gene end by 5 bases; junction bases not matched to a gene: 8. This chain's CDR3 is CASSFGTSGSLGETQYF. The CDR3, as DNA: TGTGCCAGCAGTTTTGGGACTAGCGGGAGCCTGGGGGAGACCCAGTACTTC.

The chain couples TRBV29-1 to TRBJ1-1, with D possibly being TRBD1 (6 bases). Germline CDR1 and CDR2: SQVTM and ANQGSEA. The CDR3 spans 12 residues. Trimming took off 5 bases at V and 5 bases at J, with 12 bases between the two ends. CDR3 residues: CSVREGTTEAFF. DNA for the CDR3: TGCAGCGTTCGGGAGGGGACAACTGAAGCTTTCTTT.

This clonotype was detected ten times or more. V and J are TRBV11-2 and TRBJ1-2; D is ambiguous. In germline, CDR1 is SGHAT, CDR2 FQNNGV. The length of the CDR3 is 16 residues. V lost 7 bases to trimming and J lost 3 bases, with 21 bases between them. The CDR3 coding sequence is TGTGCCAGCATCCTGACACTGACCACCCTTGACTATGGCTACACCTTC. This encodes CASILTLTTLDYGYTF.

The chain couples TRBV7-9 to TRBJ1-2; D gene uncertain. The germline V and J ends were trimmed by 5 bases and 3 bases, with 13 bases remaining between them. The germline V gene encodes CDR1 SEHNR and CDR2 FQNEAQ (reference sequence). This CDR3 is built from 14 residues. Written as DNA, the CDR3 is TGTGCCAGCAGCACCCGACCTGACCACTATGGCTACACCTTC. Translating gives CASSTRPDHYGYTF.

This clonotype occurred a few times. The chain carries TRBV7-3 and TRBJ2-5; D perhaps matches TRBD1 (5 bases). The CDR3 consists of 20 residues. Trimming pared 7 bases from V and 2 bases from J, leaving 32 bases between. Germline assignment: CDR1 SGHTA and CDR2 FQGTGA. CDR3 residues: CASTIPLHRLPVGYQETQYF. The CDR3 DNA sequence: TGTGCCAGCACCATCCCGTTGCACAGGTTACCTGTCGGGTATCAAGAGACCCAGTACTTC.

This clonotype was observed a few times. The gene calls are TRBV7-9 and TRBJ2-7, with 7 bases fitting TRBD2. J lost 2 bases, V lost 4 bases, and 5 bases had no gene match. Germline V gives CDR1 SEHNR, CDR2 FQNEAQ (reference sequence). The CDR3 totals 14 residues. The CDR3 coding sequence is TGTGCCAGCAGCTCGAGCGGGACTACCTACGAGCAGTACTTC. It is translated as CASSSSGTTYEQYF.

The chain joins TRBV5-1 to TRBJ1-5, with D possibly TRBD1 on 6 matching bases. V dropped 8 bases and J dropped 6 bases, with 24 bases sitting between them. This CDR3 spans 16 amino acids. Germline V gene data show CDR1 as SGHRS and CDR2 as YFSETQ. CDR3: CARNNRRQGSFQPQHF. The CDR3 DNA reads as TGCGCCAGAAATAATAGGAGGCAGGGGTCGTTTCAGCCCCAGCATTTT.

This clonotype has just a few counts. The chain's CDR3 is CASSDPESASSPYNYGYTF. Written as DNA, the CDR3 is TGTGCCAGCAGCGATCCCGAATCCGCATCCAGCCCGTATAACTATGGCTACACCTTC. The rearrangement links TRBV9 to TRBJ1-2; D is ambiguous. This CDR3 contains 19 residues. Trimming cost V 3 bases and J 1 base, with 25 bases left between them. Germline values: CDR1 SGDLS, CDR2 YYNGEE.

This clonotype appeared many times. The chain joins TRBV28 to TRBJ1-1; 10 bases map to TRBD1. Germline CDR1 is MDHEN and CDR2 is SYDVKM. V was clipped by 6 bases and J by 11 bases; unmatched bases: 6. The CDR3 sequence is 12 residues long. CDR3 sequence reads: CASRTGTGVAFF. The CDR3 DNA is TGTGCCAGCAGGACCGGGACAGGGGTTGCTTTCTTT. Looking up the rest from reference TRBV28 and TRBJ1-1 gives the full variable domain: DVKVTQSSRYLVKRTGEKVFLECVQDMDHENMFWYRQDPGLGLRLIYFSYDVKMKEKGDIPEGYSVSREKKERFSLILESASTNQTSMYLCASRTGTGVAFFGQGTRLTVV.

This clonotype has at least ten counts. The chain uses TRBV7-2 and TRBJ2-7; 9 nucleotides line up with TRBD2. Unmatched junction bases numbered 6, after V lost 5 bases and J lost 1 base. The CDR3 contains 15 residues. Germline lookup yields CDR1 SGHTA and CDR2 FQGNSA. In nucleotides, the CDR3 is TGTGCCAGCAGCCCCGGACTAGCGAGATCCTACGAGCAGTACTTC. Protein sequence: CASSPGLARSYEQYF.

This clonotype was observed at least ten times. CDR3: CSAPENNGNTIYF. The CDR3 nucleotides are TGCAGTGCGCCCGAGAACAATGGAAACACCATATATTTT. This chain links TRBV20-1 with TRBJ1-3; D unclear. V shed 6 bases and J shed 3 bases, with 12 bases lying between them. CDR3 length: 13 residues. Germline CDR1 reads DFQATT; CDR2 reads SNEGSKA (reference sequence).

The CDR3 coding sequence is TGTGCCAGCAGAAAGGGCCAGAACACCGGGGAGCTGTTTTTT. Encoded protein: CASRKGQNTGELFF. The chain is built from TRBV6-2 or TRBV6-3 and TRBJ2-2; D uncertain. CDR1 and CDR2 (germline): MNHEY, SVGEGT. V was clipped by 6 bases and J by 1 base, with 9 bases between them. The CDR3 totals 14 residues.

In its sample, this clonotype was seen a few times. The chain joins TRBV6-1 to TRBJ1-6, with TRBD1 matching 9 bases. Germline loops: CDR1 MNHNS, CDR2 SASEGT. This CDR3 is 14 amino acids long. The ends lost 6 bases at V and 10 bases at J; junction bases unmatched: 7. CDR3 amino acids: CASSLDRGKSPLHF. The DNA of the CDR3 is TGTGCCAGCAGCCTCGACAGGGGGAAGTCACCCCTCCACTTT.

The genes are TRBV19 and TRBJ1-1; 9 bases line up with TRBD1. This CDR3 has 16 amino acids. J lost 1 base, V lost 1 base, and 4 bases had no gene match. CDR1 is LNHDA and CDR2 is SQIVND in the germline V gene (reference sequence). CDR3 in amino acids: CASSIGTGGANTEAFF. The CDR3, as DNA: TGTGCCAGTAGTATAGGCACAGGGGGCGCGAACACTGAAGCTTTCTTT. Full variable domain (rest looked up from reference TRBV19 and TRBJ1-1): DGGITQSPKYLFRKEGQNVTLSCEQNLNHDAMYWYRQDPGQGLRLIYYSQIVNDFQKGDIAEGYSVSREKKESFPLTVTSAQKNPTAFYLCASSIGTGGANTEAFFGQGTRLTVV.

This clonotype was picked up a small number of times. The chain couples TRBV7-8 to TRBJ2-2; 8 nucleotides align to TRBD1. This CDR3 has 16 amino acids. J lost 4 bases, V lost 4 bases, and 8 bases had no gene match. The V gene's germline CDR1 is SGHVS and CDR2 FQNEAQ. This CDR3 reads CASSSWTGNPTGELFF. In DNA form, the CDR3 reads TGTGCCAGCAGCTCCTGGACAGGGAATCCCACCGGGGAGCTGTTTTTT. Full variable domain (outside the CDR3, taken from reference TRBV7-8 and TRBJ2-2): GAGVSQSPRYKVAKRGQDVALRCDPISGHVSLFWYQQALGQGPEFLTYFQNEAQLDKSGLPSDRFFAERPEGSVSTLKIQRTQQEDSAVYLCASSSWTGNPTGELFFGEGSRLTVL.

This clonotype was counted many times. This chain joins TRBV7-2 and TRBJ2-5, with 7 bases matching TRBD2. Germline V gene sequence: CDR1 SGHTA, CDR2 FQGNSA. J gave up 4 bases and V 5 bases, and 10 bases lay outside the gene matches. The CDR3 has 15 amino acids. The CDR3 nucleotides read TGTGCCAGCAGCCGAGCCCCGGTAGCGGGAGAGACCCAGTACTTC. This translates into CASSRAPVAGETQYF.

This sequence joins TRBV20-1 and TRBJ2-3, with TRBD2 as a possible D gene (5 bases). V lost 0 bases to trimming and J lost 0 bases, with 13 bases between them. The germline V gene has CDR1 DFQATT and CDR2 SNEGSKA (reference sequence). CDR3 size: 16 residues. This CDR3 is CSARDDYSGSTDTQYF. CDR3 nucleotide sequence: TGCAGTGCTAGAGATGACTATTCTGGTAGCACAGATACGCAGTATTTT.

This clonotype was observed many times. The chain links TRBV28 to TRBJ2-7, with 8 bases lining up with TRBD2. V dropped 5 bases and J dropped 2; count of bases not matched to a gene: 11. The CDR3 length is 16 residues. CDR1 is MDHEN and CDR2 is SYDVKM in the germline V gene. CDR3 sequence reads: CASSPSPGLAAYEQYF. CDR3 DNA: TGTGCCAGCAGTCCCTCCCCCGGACTAGCTGCCTACGAGCAGTACTTC.

This clonotype was observed a handful of times. This chain links TRBV20-1 with TRBJ2-7, with TRBD1 matching 9 bases. V lost 0 bases and J lost 6; bases outside the gene matches: 6. Germline lookup yields CDR1 DFQATT and CDR2 SNEGSKA (reference sequence). The CDR3 is made up of 14 amino acids. Written as DNA, the CDR3 is TGCAGTGCTAGAGATTCGGACAGGGGAGGCGAGCAGTACTTC. This codes for CSARDSDRGGEQYF.

This clonotype was counted between two and nine times. The rearrangement links TRBV4-1 to TRBJ2-7; TRBD1 agrees at 8 bases. The germline V gene has CDR1 MGHRA and CDR2 YSYEKL. V shed 3 bases and J 5 bases; nucleotides not matched to a gene: 3. This CDR3 is 13 amino acids long. The CDR3 reads CASSHQQGDEQYF. CDR3 in DNA: TGCGCCAGCAGCCATCAACAGGGGGACGAGCAGTACTTC.

Of note for this clonotype: A much larger clone lies a single base off, so this may be a read error. The chain employs TRBV27 and TRBJ1-2; 9 bases match TRBD1. After removal of 5 bases from V and 8 bases from J, the junction contained 18 bases not matched to a gene. The length of the CDR3 is 17 residues. The germline V gene has CDR1 MNHEY and CDR2 SMNVEV (reference sequence). The CDR3 region is CASSHGTRNRGLRGYTF. CDR3 DNA sequence: TGTGCCAGCAGTCACGGAACCCGGAACAGGGGGCTACGGGGCTACACCTTC.

This clonotype was observed many times. V and J are TRBV28 and TRBJ1-3, with D hard to call. With 0 bases removed from V and 0 bases from J, the gap between germline ends came to 6 bases. CDR3 length: 15 amino acids. Germline lookup yields CDR1 MDHEN and CDR2 SYDVKM. As DNA, the CDR3 is TGTGCCAGCAGTTTATGGGGTATCTCTGGAAACACCATATATTTT. It codes for CASSLWGISGNTIYF.

In its sample, this clonotype was seen a few times. J is TRBJ1-1 and V is TRBV9; D is uncertain. Trimming stripped 0 bases from V and 0 bases from J, with 6 bases between. The CDR3 has 14 amino acids. Germline assignment: CDR1 SGDLS and CDR2 YYNGEE. CDR3 sequence (DNA): TGTGCCAGCAGCGTAGCCGGGATGAACACTGAAGCTTTCTTT. Its translation: CASSVAGMNTEAFF.

In its sample, this clonotype was seen many times. The chain uses TRBV12-3 or TRBV12-4 and TRBJ2-5; 9 bases align to TRBD1. The CDR3 runs to 17 residues. V shed 5 bases and J 1 base; nucleotides not matched to a gene: 11. The chain's CDR3 is CASSRGATGGPQETQYF. CDR3 nucleotides: TGTGCCAGCAGTCGAGGAGCGACAGGGGGACCCCAAGAGACCCAGTACTTC.

Only a few counts were recorded for this clonotype. The chain is built from TRBV6-2 or TRBV6-3 and TRBJ1-2; D call uncertain. The V gene lost 2 bases and the J gene lost 2 bases, with 6 bases spanning the gap. CDR3 size: 13 residues. CDR1 and CDR2 from the germline V gene are MNHEY and SVGEGT. CDR3 nucleotides: TGTGCCAGCAGTTACGGGAGAAACTATGGCTACACCTTC. It translates to CASSYGRNYGYTF.

The chain uses TRBV5-6 and TRBJ2-1; TRBD1 or TRBD2 may be the D gene (6 bases each). Germline CDR1 is SGHDT and CDR2 is YYEEEE. Trimming left V 5 bases short and J 1 base short, with 16 bases between. CDR3 length equals 16 residues. The CDR3 spells CASSHWGAYSYNEQFF. The CDR3 DNA reads TGTGCCAGCAGTCATTGGGGGGCCTATTCCTACAATGAGCAGTTCTTC.

The V call is TRBV6-2 or TRBV6-3, the J call TRBJ1-1; possible D gene TRBD1, 6 bases. The CDR3 is 15 residues long. CDR1 and CDR2 (germline): MNHEY, SVGEGT. With 4 bases removed from V and 4 bases from J, the gap between germline ends came to 16 bases. CDR3 loop: CASSLQGTPITEAFF. In nucleotides, the CDR3 is TGTGCCAGCAGTTTACAGGGTACCCCGATCACTGAAGCTTTCTTT.